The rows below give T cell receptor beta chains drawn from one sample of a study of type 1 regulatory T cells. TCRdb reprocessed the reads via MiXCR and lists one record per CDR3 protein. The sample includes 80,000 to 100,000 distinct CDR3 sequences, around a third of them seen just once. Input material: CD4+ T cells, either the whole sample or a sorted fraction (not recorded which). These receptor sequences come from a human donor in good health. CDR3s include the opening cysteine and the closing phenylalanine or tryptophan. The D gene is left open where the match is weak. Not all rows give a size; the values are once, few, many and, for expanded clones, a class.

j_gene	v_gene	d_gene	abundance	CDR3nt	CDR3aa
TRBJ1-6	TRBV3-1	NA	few	TGTGCCAGCAGCCAACAGGGCAGGTCCTATAATTCACCCCTCCACTTT	CASSQQGRSYNSPLHF
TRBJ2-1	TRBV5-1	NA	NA	TGCGCCAGCAGCTTGGCCCTCGTGGTCGATGAGCAGTTCTTC	CASSLALVVDEQFF
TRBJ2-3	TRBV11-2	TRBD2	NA	TGTGCCAGCAGCCAAGACTCGTATGGGACTAGCGGGAGCTCCACAGATACGCAGTATTTT	CASSQDSYGTSGSSTDTQYF
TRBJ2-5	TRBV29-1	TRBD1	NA	TGCAGCGTTGGGCAATCAAACAGGGGGATGACCCAGTACTTC	CSVGQSNRGMTQYF
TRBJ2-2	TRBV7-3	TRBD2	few	TGTGCCAGCAGCACAACTAGCGGATACACCGGGGAGCTGTTTTTT	CASSTTSGYTGELFF
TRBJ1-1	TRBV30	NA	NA	TGTGCCTGGAGCGTTCAGACAGGCACTGAAGCTTTCTTT	CAWSVQTGTEAFF
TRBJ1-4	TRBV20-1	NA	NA	TGCAGTGCTGCCATGCAGGGACGAAAACTGTTTTTT	CSAAMQGRKLFF
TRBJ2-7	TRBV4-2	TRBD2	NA	TGTGCCAGCAGCCCAGGGACTAGCGGGAGTAACCACGAGCAGTACTTC	CASSPGTSGSNHEQYF
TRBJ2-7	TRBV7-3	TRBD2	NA	TGTGCCAGCAGCTTAACGGGAGCTAGCGGGAGGAGCTCCTACGAGCAGTACTTC	CASSLTGASGRSSYEQYF
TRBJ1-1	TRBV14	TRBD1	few	TGTGCCAGCAGCCAGACAGGGGTACGGACTGAAGCTTTCTTT	CASSQTGVRTEAFF
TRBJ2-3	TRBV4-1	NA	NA	TGCGCCAGCAGCCCAACGGCCGGAGGTACGCAGTATTTT	CASSPTAGGTQYF
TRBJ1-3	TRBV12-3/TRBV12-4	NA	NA	TGTGCCAGCACGCAAAATGCTGGAAACACCATATATTTT	CASTQNAGNTIYF
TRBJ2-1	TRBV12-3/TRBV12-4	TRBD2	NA	TGTGCCAGCACTTGGCGGGAGGGTCGGTACAATGAGCAGTTCTTC	CASTWREGRYNEQFF
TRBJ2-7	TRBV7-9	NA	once	TGTGCCAGCAGCTTATCCGGCGGATCCTACGAGCAGTACTTC	CASSLSGGSYEQYF
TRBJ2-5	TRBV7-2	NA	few	TGTGCCAGCAGCTTAGAGTCGTGGGGCCAAGAGACCCAGTACTTC	CASSLESWGQETQYF
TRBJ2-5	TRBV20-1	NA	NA	TGCAGTGCTAAGCCCACTCTGGAGACCCAGTACTTC	CSAKPTLETQYF
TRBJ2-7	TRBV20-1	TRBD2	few	TGCAGTGCTAGAGATAGGGCGGGAGGTACCTACGAGCAGTACTTC	CSARDRAGGTYEQYF
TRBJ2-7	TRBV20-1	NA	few	TGCAGTGCTAGAGTGGGGGCAGACCGGGCAAGGAGCGGGAAGTACTTC	CSARVGADRARSGKYF
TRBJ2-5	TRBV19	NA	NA	TGTGCCAGTGGTCCTAGGGCCTCGCGTCGGGAGACCCAGTACTTC	CASGPRASRRETQYF
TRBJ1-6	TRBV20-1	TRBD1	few	TGCAGTGCTAGACCGGGACAGGGCAATTCACCCCTCCACTTT	CSARPGQGNSPLHF
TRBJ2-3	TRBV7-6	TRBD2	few	TGTGCCAGCAGCCTCCGGGGGGTTGCAAGGGATACGCAGTATTTT	CASSLRGVARDTQYF
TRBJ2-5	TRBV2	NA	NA	TGTGCCAGCAGTGAAGGGCTAGTCGGCGAGACCCAGTACTTC	CASSEGLVGETQYF
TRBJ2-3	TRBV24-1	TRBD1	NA	TGTGCCACCAGTGACCCCCTGCCGGGACAGGGAACAGATACGCAGTATTTT	CATSDPLPGQGTDTQYF
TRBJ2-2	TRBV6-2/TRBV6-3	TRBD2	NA	TGTGCCAGCAGTCTAGCGGGAGCGGTCGGGGAGCTGTTTTTT	CASSLAGAVGELFF
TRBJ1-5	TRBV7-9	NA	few	TGTGCCAGCAGCTTAGATTTTCAGCCCCAGCATTTT	CASSLDFQPQHF
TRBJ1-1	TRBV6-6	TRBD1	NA	TGTGCCAGCAGTTATGTAGGAGGGTTGTGGGACAGTAACCAAACTGAAGCTTTCTTT	CASSYVGGLWDSNQTEAFF
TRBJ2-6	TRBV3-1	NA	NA	TGTGCCAGCAGCCAAGGTGGGGTTTTGGGGGCCAACGTCCTGACTTTC	CASSQGGVLGANVLTF
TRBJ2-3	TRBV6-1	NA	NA	TGTGCCAGCAGTGATGGGGCGCCAAGCACAGATACGCAGTATTTT	CASSDGAPSTDTQYF
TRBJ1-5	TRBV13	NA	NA	TGTGCCAGCGGTTATAGCAATCAGCCCCAGCATTTT	CASGYSNQPQHF
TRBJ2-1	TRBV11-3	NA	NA	TGTGCCAGCAGCTTAGTCGGGACATTTCTTTCAGGATCGAATGAGCAGTTCTTC	CASSLVGTFLSGSNEQFF
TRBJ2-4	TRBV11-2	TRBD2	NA	TGTGCCAGCAGCTCTTCCGGGACTACTTACTTC	CASSSSGTTYF
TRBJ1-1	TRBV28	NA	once	TGTGCCAGCATTCGGGACTCAATAGCGGCGGCTTTCTTT	CASIRDSIAAAFF
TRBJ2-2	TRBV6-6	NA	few	TGTGCCAGCAGAGGCGCGGGCGGGGAGCTGTTTTTT	CASRGAGGELFF
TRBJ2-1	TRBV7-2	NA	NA	TGTGCCAGCACCGATCAAAATTACAATGAGCAGTTCTTC	CASTDQNYNEQFF
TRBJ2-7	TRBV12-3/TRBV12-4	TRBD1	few	TGTGCCAGCTCGCAGGGGGCCTACGAGCAGTACTTC	CASSQGAYEQYF
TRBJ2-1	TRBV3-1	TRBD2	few	TGTGCCAGCAGCCCTAGCGGGAGGGCCCAGTTCTTC	CASSPSGRAQFF
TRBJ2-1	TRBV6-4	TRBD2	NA	TGTGCCAGCAGTCGTGAACCGGGACTAGCGGGAGTAAATGAGCAGTTCTTC	CASSREPGLAGVNEQFF
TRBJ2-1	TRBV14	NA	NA	TGTGCCAGCAGCTTCAGTTCAGTGGCCAATGAGCAGTTCTTC	CASSFSSVANEQFF
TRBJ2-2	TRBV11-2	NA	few	TGTGCCAGCAGCTTAGTTGCGAGCGTCGTTACCGGGGAGCTGTTTTTT	CASSLVASVVTGELFF
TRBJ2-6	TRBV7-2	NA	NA	TGTGCCAGCAGCTTAGGTGGGGCCAACGTCCTGACTTTC	CASSLGGANVLTF
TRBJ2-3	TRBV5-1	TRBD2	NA	TGCGCCAGCAGCACGGGAGGGACAGATACGCAGTATTTT	CASSTGGTDTQYF
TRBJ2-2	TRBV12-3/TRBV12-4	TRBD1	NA	TGTGCCAGCAGTGGGGGACAGGGTTTCGTCGGGGAGCTGTTTTTT	CASSGGQGFVGELFF
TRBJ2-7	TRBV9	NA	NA	TGTGCCAGCAGCTCGGAGGTCCACCCTCGCTACGAGCAGTACTTC	CASSSEVHPRYEQYF
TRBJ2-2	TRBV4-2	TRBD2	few	TGTGCCAGCAGCCAAGATCCGGGGGGACTACAGAACGGGGAGCTGTTTTTT	CASSQDPGGLQNGELFF
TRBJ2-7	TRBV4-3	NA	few	TGCGCCAGCAGCCAAGATATATCCCCTCGGGCCTACGAGCAGTACTTC	CASSQDISPRAYEQYF
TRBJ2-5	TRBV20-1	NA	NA	TGCAGTGCTTCGGACGCCCAACAAGAGACCCAGTACTTC	CSASDAQQETQYF
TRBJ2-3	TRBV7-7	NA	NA	TGTGCCAGCAGCCTCGACCCGGGGGGCACAGATACGCAGTATTTT	CASSLDPGGTDTQYF
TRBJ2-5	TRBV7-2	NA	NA	TGTGCCAGCAGCTTACATCCTGAACCGAAGACCCAGTACTTC	CASSLHPEPKTQYF
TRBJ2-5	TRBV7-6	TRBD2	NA	TGTGCCAGCAGCCCAAGTCCCGGGGGGGTGACGGAGACCCAGTACTTC	CASSPSPGGVTETQYF
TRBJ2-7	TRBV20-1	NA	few	TGCAGTGTTTTACTACGGCCCTACGAGCAGTACTTC	CSVLLRPYEQYF
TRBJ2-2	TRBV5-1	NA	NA	TGCGCCAGCAGCTTGGCGGGGGCGCCTAACACCGGGGAGCTGTTTTTT	CASSLAGAPNTGELFF
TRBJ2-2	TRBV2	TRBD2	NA	TGTGCCAGCAGTGAAGCGCTAGCGGAGAGCGGGGAGCTGTTTTTT	CASSEALAESGELFF
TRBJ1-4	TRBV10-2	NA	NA	TGCGCCAGCAGTGAGTCGGTAGGGACGGCAAATGAAAAACTGTTTTTT	CASSESVGTANEKLFF
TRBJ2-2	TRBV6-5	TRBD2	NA	TGTGCCAGCAGTTCCAGCGGGAGAGAAACCGGGGAGCTGTTTTTT	CASSSSGRETGELFF
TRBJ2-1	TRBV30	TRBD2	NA	TGTGCCTGGAGTGGGACTAGCTCCTACAATGAGCAGTTCTTC	CAWSGTSSYNEQFF
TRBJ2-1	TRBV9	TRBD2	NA	TGTGCCAGCAGCACCCAGACTAGCGGGAGGCTCCACAATGAGCAGTTCTTC	CASSTQTSGRLHNEQFF